These T cell receptor beta chains were read from a single sample in a study of blood T cell repertoires in COVID-19. Profiling relied on immunoSEQ multiplex PCR, and the TCRdb table lists in-frame clones only, not all of them. There are 95,000 to 150,000 clones in the sample; about 79% occur only once, and 4.5% lies in the top ten. The sample comprised peripheral blood. The receptors derive from a woman in her seventies with acute or convalescent COVID-19. Each CDR3 is given with its conserved first and last residue. D genes are given only for firm matches. The size of a clone is reported for some rows only, either as once, few or many, or as a class for expanded clones.

clone_size: NA
d_call: NA
v_call: TRBV15
cdr3_length: 14
j_call: TRBJ1-2
cdr3_aa: CATSRGERVDGYTF
cdr3_nt: TGTGCCACCAGCAGAGGGGAGAGGGTGGATGGCTACACCTTC

clone_size: NA
d_call: NA
v_call: TRBV11-3
cdr3_length: 15
j_call: TRBJ2-1
cdr3_aa: CASSLEAGWYNEQFF
cdr3_nt: TGTGCCAGCAGCTTAGAGGCAGGGTGGTACAATGAGCAGTTCTTC

clone_size: NA
d_call: NA
v_call: TRBV15
cdr3_length: 13
j_call: TRBJ2-3
cdr3_aa: CATSRDRADTQYF
cdr3_nt: TGTGCCACCAGCAGAGATCGGGCAGATACGCAGTATTTT

clone_size: NA
d_call: NA
v_call: TRBV11-3
cdr3_length: 13
j_call: TRBJ1-1
cdr3_aa: CASSLDSNTEAFF
cdr3_nt: TGTGCCAGCAGCTTAGACAGTAACACTGAAGCTTTCTTT

clone_size: NA
d_call: NA
v_call: TRBV10-3
cdr3_length: 15
j_call: TRBJ1-1
cdr3_aa: CAISARSPGNTEAFF
cdr3_nt: TGTGCCATCAGTGCCCGCTCCCCAGGGAACACTGAAGCTTTCTTT

clone_size: few
d_call: NA
v_call: TRBV7-9
cdr3_length: 16
j_call: TRBJ1-2
cdr3_aa: CASSLVVGLRVHGYTF
cdr3_nt: TGTGCCAGCAGCTTAGTAGTTGGATTGAGGGTCCATGGCTACACCTTC

clone_size: once
d_call: NA
v_call: TRBV5-6
cdr3_length: 12
j_call: TRBJ2-1
cdr3_aa: CASSLALYEQFF
cdr3_nt: TGTGCCAGCAGCTTGGCCCTCTATGAGCAGTTCTTC

clone_size: NA
d_call: NA
v_call: TRBV5-4
cdr3_length: 15
j_call: TRBJ1-4
cdr3_aa: CASSEQGWGNEKLFF
cdr3_nt: TGTGCCAGCAGCGAGCAGGGTTGGGGAAATGAAAAACTGTTTTTT

clone_size: NA
d_call: TRBD1
v_call: TRBV7-9
cdr3_length: 14
j_call: TRBJ1-1
cdr3_aa: CASSRGQVYTEAFF
cdr3_nt: TGTGCCAGCAGCCGCGGACAGGTATATACTGAAGCTTTCTTT

clone_size: NA
d_call: TRBD1
v_call: TRBV7-9
cdr3_length: 15
j_call: TRBJ2-7
cdr3_aa: CASSPMDRVSYEQYF
cdr3_nt: TGTGCCAGCAGCCCGATGGACAGGGTCTCCTACGAGCAGTACTTC

clone_size: NA
d_call: TRBD2
v_call: TRBV9
cdr3_length: 15
j_call: TRBJ2-5
cdr3_aa: CASSAGGTSSETQYF
cdr3_nt: TGTGCCAGCAGCGCAGGTGGGACTAGTAGCGAGACCCAGTACTTC

clone_size: NA
d_call: NA
v_call: TRBV9
cdr3_length: 16
j_call: TRBJ1-3
cdr3_aa: CASSVGQSFRGNTIYF
cdr3_nt: TGTGCCAGCAGCGTAGGACAGTCCTTTCGTGGAAACACCATATATTTT

clone_size: few
d_call: TRBD1
v_call: TRBV5-4
cdr3_length: 15
j_call: TRBJ1-6
cdr3_aa: CASSLEGQINSPLHF
cdr3_nt: TGTGCCAGCAGCTTGGAGGGACAGATTAATTCACCCCTCCACTTT

clone_size: NA
d_call: TRBD1
v_call: TRBV4-3
cdr3_length: 18
j_call: TRBJ1-5
cdr3_aa: CASSQDPWRQGFNQPQHF
cdr3_nt: TGCGCCAGCAGCCAAGACCCCTGGCGACAGGGCTTCAATCAGCCCCAGCATTTT

clone_size: NA
d_call: TRBD2
v_call: TRBV6-5
cdr3_length: 15
j_call: TRBJ2-5
cdr3_aa: CASRQRSGGRGTQYF
cdr3_nt: TGTGCCAGCAGGCAACGGTCGGGAGGCCGGGGGACCCAGTACTTC

clone_size: NA
d_call: NA
v_call: TRBV29-1
cdr3_length: 15
j_call: TRBJ2-3
cdr3_aa: CSVEPSGITTDTQYF
cdr3_nt: TGCAGCGTTGAGCCATCGGGGATCACCACAGATACGCAGTATTTT

clone_size: NA
d_call: TRBD1
v_call: TRBV30
cdr3_length: 15
j_call: TRBJ1-5
cdr3_aa: CAWSLQGMSNQPQHF
cdr3_nt: TGTGCCTGGAGTCTACAGGGGATGAGCAATCAGCCCCAGCATTTT

clone_size: once
d_call: TRBD2
v_call: TRBV2
cdr3_length: 13
j_call: TRBJ2-5
cdr3_aa: CASSGLAGETQYF
cdr3_nt: TGTGCCAGCAGTGGCCTAGCGGGAGAGACCCAGTACTTC

clone_size: NA
d_call: NA
v_call: TRBV11-2
cdr3_length: 16
j_call: TRBJ2-2
cdr3_aa: CASSLRGTANTGELFF
cdr3_nt: TGTGCCAGCAGCTTACGGGGGACAGCCAACACCGGGGAGCTGTTTTTT

clone_size: NA
d_call: NA
v_call: TRBV14
cdr3_length: 14
j_call: TRBJ1-2
cdr3_aa: CASSRRRTANGYTF
cdr3_nt: TGTGCCAGCAGCCGGAGACGGACAGCAAATGGCTACACCTTC

clone_size: NA
d_call: TRBD1
v_call: TRBV29-1
cdr3_length: 14
j_call: TRBJ1-3
cdr3_aa: CSAGGTGSGNTIYF
cdr3_nt: TGCAGCGCCGGAGGGACAGGGTCTGGAAACACCATATATTTT

clone_size: NA
d_call: TRBD1
v_call: TRBV19
cdr3_length: 14
j_call: TRBJ1-2
cdr3_aa: CASQTFRGVSGYTF
cdr3_nt: TGTGCCAGCCAGACCTTCAGGGGGGTTAGCGGCTACACCTTC

clone_size: NA
d_call: NA
v_call: TRBV18
cdr3_length: 13
j_call: TRBJ2-1
cdr3_aa: CASSPRSDNEQFF
cdr3_nt: TGTGCCAGCTCACCACGTTCCGACAATGAGCAGTTCTTC

clone_size: NA
d_call: TRBD1
v_call: TRBV3-1/TRBV3-2
cdr3_length: 13
j_call: TRBJ2-5
cdr3_aa: CASSQDRGRTQYF
cdr3_nt: TGTGCCAGCAGCCAAGATAGGGGGCGGACCCAGTACTTC

clone_size: few
d_call: TRBD2
v_call: TRBV25-1
cdr3_length: 15
j_call: TRBJ2-1
cdr3_aa: CASSDARGGAFEQFF
cdr3_nt: TGTGCCAGCAGCGACGCTCGCGGGGGGGCGTTTGAGCAGTTCTTC